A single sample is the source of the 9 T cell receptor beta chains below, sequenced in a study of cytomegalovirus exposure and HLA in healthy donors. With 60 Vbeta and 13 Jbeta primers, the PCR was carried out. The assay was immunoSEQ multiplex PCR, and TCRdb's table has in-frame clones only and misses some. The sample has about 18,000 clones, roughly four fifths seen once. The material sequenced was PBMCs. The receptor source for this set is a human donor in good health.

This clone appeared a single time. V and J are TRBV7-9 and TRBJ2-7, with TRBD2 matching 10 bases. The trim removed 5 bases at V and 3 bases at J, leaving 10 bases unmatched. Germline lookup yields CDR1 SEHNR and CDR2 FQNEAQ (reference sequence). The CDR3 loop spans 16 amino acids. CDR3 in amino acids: CASSDLAGGSFYEQYF. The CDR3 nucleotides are TGTGCCAGCAGCGATTTAGCGGGAGGCTCCTTCTACGAGCAGTACTTC.

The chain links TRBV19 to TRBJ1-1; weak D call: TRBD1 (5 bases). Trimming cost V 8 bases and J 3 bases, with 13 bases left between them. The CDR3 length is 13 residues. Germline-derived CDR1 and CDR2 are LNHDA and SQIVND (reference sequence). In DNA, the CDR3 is TGTGCCAGTGGGTCCAGGGTATACACTGAAGCTTTCTTT. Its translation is CASGSRVYTEAFF.

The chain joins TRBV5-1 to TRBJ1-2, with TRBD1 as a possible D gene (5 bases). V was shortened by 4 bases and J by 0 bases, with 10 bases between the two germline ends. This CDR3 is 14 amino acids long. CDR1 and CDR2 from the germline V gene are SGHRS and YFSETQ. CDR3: CASSLGQSNYGYTF. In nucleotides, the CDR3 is TGCGCCAGCAGCCTCGGACAATCTAACTATGGCTACACCTTC. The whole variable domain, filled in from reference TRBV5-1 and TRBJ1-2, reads KAGVTQTPRYLIKTRGQQVTLSCSPISGHRSVSWYQQTPGQGLQFLFEYFSETQRNKGNFPGRFSGRQFSNSRSEMNVSTLELGDSALYLCASSLGQSNYGYTFGSGTRLTVV.

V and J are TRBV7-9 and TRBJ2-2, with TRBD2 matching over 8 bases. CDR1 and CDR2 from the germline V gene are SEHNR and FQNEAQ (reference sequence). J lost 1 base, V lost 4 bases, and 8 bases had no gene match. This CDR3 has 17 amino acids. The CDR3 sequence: CASSSRGGEGNTGELFF. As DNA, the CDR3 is TGTGCCAGCAGCTCACGGGGGGGAGAAGGGAACACCGGGGAGCTGTTTTTT.

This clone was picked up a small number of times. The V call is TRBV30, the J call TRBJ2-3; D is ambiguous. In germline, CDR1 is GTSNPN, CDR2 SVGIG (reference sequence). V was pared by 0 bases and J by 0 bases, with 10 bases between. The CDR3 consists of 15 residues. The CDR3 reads CAWSVGLVSTDTQYF. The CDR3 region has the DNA TGTGCCTGGAGTGTAGGCCTAGTCAGCACAGATACGCAGTATTTT.

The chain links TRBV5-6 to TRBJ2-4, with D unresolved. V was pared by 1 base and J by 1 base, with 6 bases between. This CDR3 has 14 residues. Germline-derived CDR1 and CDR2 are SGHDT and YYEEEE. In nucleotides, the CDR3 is TGTGCCAGCAGCTTGCGGGTGGCCAAAAACATTCAGTACTTC. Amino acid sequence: CASSLRVAKNIQYF.

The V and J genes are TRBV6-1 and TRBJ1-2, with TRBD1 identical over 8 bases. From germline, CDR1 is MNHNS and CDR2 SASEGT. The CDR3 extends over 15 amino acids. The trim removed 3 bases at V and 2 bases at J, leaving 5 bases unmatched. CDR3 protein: CASSDNDRGNYGYTF. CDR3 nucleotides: TGTGCCAGCAGTGACAACGACAGGGGAAACTATGGCTACACCTTC.

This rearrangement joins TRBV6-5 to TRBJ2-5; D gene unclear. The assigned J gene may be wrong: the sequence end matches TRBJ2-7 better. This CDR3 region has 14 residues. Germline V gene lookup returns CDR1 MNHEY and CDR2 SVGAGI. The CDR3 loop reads CASSHAAETYEQYF. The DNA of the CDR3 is TGTGCCAGCAGTCACGCTGCGGAAACCTACGAGCAGTACTTC.

CDR3 coding DNA: TGTGCCAGCAGCGACCCCAGGGGGCCAACTGGAAACACCATATATTTT. Its protein product is CASSDPRGPTGNTIYF. The chain combines TRBV28 with TRBJ1-3; 8 nucleotides line up with TRBD1. J lost 2 bases, V lost 6 bases, and 9 bases had no gene match. This CDR3 contains 16 residues. Germline V lookup: CDR1 MDHEN, CDR2 SYDVKM.